These 27 T cell receptor beta chains were sequenced from one sample in a study of cytomegalovirus exposure and HLA in healthy donors. PCR was performed using 60 Vbeta and 13 Jbeta primers. TCRdb's copy holds only in-frame clones and misses some; the assay was immunoSEQ multiplex PCR. There are 75,000 to 80,000 clones in the sample; roughly 82% occur only once, and 12% lies in the top ten. The specimen sequenced was PBMCs. These receptors originate from a male donor in good health and CMV-seropositive.

The J gene is TRBJ2-5, the V gene TRBV4-1; D is possibly TRBD2 (5 bases). Germline V gives CDR1 MGHRA, CDR2 YSYEKL. This CDR3 region has 18 residues. Trimming stripped 1 base from V and 2 bases from J, with 20 bases between. The CDR3 bases are TGCGCCAGCAGCCAAGTGAGAAGGGTAGAGGGAGAGCAAGAGACCCAGTACTTC. As protein: CASSQVRRVEGEQETQYF.

V and J are TRBV19 and TRBJ2-1; 10 positions match TRBD1. The CDR3 runs 15 residues. The V gene's germline CDR1 is LNHDA and CDR2 SQIVND (reference sequence). V shed 4 bases, J shed 10 bases, and the junction held 10 bases outside the gene matches. The DNA of the CDR3 is TGTGCCAGTAGTACTACCGGGACAGGGGTCGAAGAGCAGTTCTTC. Its protein product is CASSTTGTGVEEQFF.

This chain links TRBV28 with TRBJ2-5, with D perhaps matching TRBD2 (7 bases). Germline V gene sequence: CDR1 MDHEN, CDR2 SYDVKM. This CDR3 is built from 14 residues. Deletions cut 2 bases from V and 5 bases from J, with 12 bases between. The CDR3 reads CASSLLGGRETQYF. CDR3 sequence (DNA): TGTGCCAGCAGTTTACTCGGGGGGCGGGAGACCCAGTACTTC.

V and J are TRBV7-2 and TRBJ1-5; D uncertain. The germline gives CDR1 SGHTA, CDR2 FQGNSA. The CDR3 is 15 amino acids. V dropped 5 bases and J dropped 2 bases, with 13 bases sitting between them. The CDR3 reads CASSPGSTGNQPQHF. DNA for the CDR3: TGTGCCAGCAGCCCAGGCTCCACAGGCAATCAGCCCCAGCATTTT.

The chain links TRBV30 to TRBJ2-1; D perhaps matches TRBD2 (5 bases). This CDR3 region has 13 residues. The V and J ends lost 0 bases and 9 bases respectively, with 12 bases between them. From germline, CDR1 is GTSNPN and CDR2 SVGIG (reference sequence). The CDR3, as DNA: TGTGCCTGGAGTGTACGAGCGGTGGGTGAGCAGTTCTTC. It encodes CAWSVRAVGEQFF.

The chain recombines TRBV2 with TRBJ1-2; TRBD1 is a possible D gene (5 bases). Germline-derived CDR1 and CDR2 are SNHLY and FYNNEI. The ends were cut back, 2 bases at V and 2 bases at J, with 9 bases in the middle. This CDR3 region has 14 residues. CDR3 DNA: TGTGCCAGCAGTGAACAGGGCCGAAACTATGGCTACACCTTC. This translates into CASSEQGRNYGYTF.

This chain uses TRBV19 with TRBJ2-2, with D possibly matching TRBD1 (5 bases). Trimming removed 4 bases at V and 3 bases at J, with 12 bases between. The CDR3 totals 15 residues. The germline CDR1 and CDR2 sequences are LNHDA and SQIVND (reference sequence). CDR3 DNA sequence: TGTGCCAGTAGTAGGAAGGACACAGACACCGGGGAGCTGTTTTTT. It translates to CASSRKDTDTGELFF.

This clone has just a few counts. The rearrangement links TRBV29-1 to TRBJ1-1, with 9 bases matching TRBD1. CDR3 length: 14 amino acids. Germline V gene data show CDR1 as SQVTM and CDR2 as ANQGSEA. J lost 4 bases, V lost 4 bases, and 7 bases had no gene match. The CDR3 DNA reads TGCAGCGTTGTCCCGGGACAGGGAGGCACTGAAGCTTTCTTT. Protein product: CSVVPGQGGTEAFF. The full variable domain, completed using reference TRBV29-1 and TRBJ1-1, is SAVISQKPSRDICQRGTSLTIQCQVDSQVTMMFWYRQQPGQSLTLIATANQGSEATYESGFVIDKFPISRPNLTFSTLTVSNMSPEDSSIYLCSVVPGQGGTEAFFGQGTRLTVV.

CDR3 sequence: CASRSTGNTEAFF. The CDR3 DNA reads as TGTGCCAGCAGGTCAACAGGGAACACTGAAGCTTTCTTT. The chain recombines TRBV6-5 with TRBJ1-1, with D possibly TRBD1 on 5 matching bases. The CDR3 extends over 13 amino acids. CDR1 is MNHEY, CDR2 SVGAGI, per germline. V gave up 6 bases and J gave up 1 base, with 9 bases separating them.

This clone appeared once. The chain joins TRBV18 to TRBJ2-5, with 11 bases lining up with TRBD1. This CDR3 is 15 amino acids long. Trimming cost V 6 bases and J 5 bases; bases outside gene matches: 8. CDR1 KGHSH and CDR2 LQKENI come from the germline V gene. The CDR3 spells CASSPGQGVRETQYF. CDR3 nucleotides: TGTGCCAGCTCCCCGGGACAGGGGGTTCGGGAGACCCAGTACTTC.

The chain couples TRBV14 to TRBJ2-7; perhaps TRBD1 as D (5 bases). The CDR3 extends over 14 amino acids. Germline V gives CDR1 SGHDN, CDR2 FVKESK. V was clipped by 4 bases and J by 0 bases, with 10 bases between them. The CDR3 is CASSPSQGSYEQYF. CDR3 nucleotides: TGTGCCAGCAGCCCCTCCCAGGGCTCCTACGAGCAGTACTTC.

V is TRBV10-1 and J is TRBJ1-2, with D perhaps matching TRBD1 (6 bases). V lost 6 bases and J 7 bases, leaving 27 bases between the germline ends. CDR1 and CDR2 (germline): WNHNN, SYGVQD (reference sequence). The CDR3 length is 17 residues. This CDR3 reads CASRRPGTNRVRSGYTF. The CDR3 DNA follows: TGCGCCAGCAGGAGACCCGGGACAAACCGGGTGAGAAGTGGCTACACCTTC.

CDR3 sequence: CASSGSGLAIPGELFF. The CDR3 DNA reads TGTGCCAGCAGCGGGTCGGGACTAGCGATTCCCGGGGAGCTGTTTTTT. This chain links TRBV9 with TRBJ2-2; 10 bases match TRBD2. Germline-derived CDR1 and CDR2 are SGDLS and YYNGEE. CDR3 size: 16 residues. The V and J ends lost 3 bases and 6 bases, in that order; junction bases with no gene match: 8.

The rearrangement links TRBV6-1 to TRBJ1-1; a possible D gene is TRBD1 (5 bases). Germline V CDR1 and CDR2: MNHNS, SASEGT. CDR3 size: 13 residues. V lost 11 bases, J lost 3 bases, and 16 bases lay in between. This CDR3 reads CAGNMGGDTEAFF. The DNA of the CDR3 is TGTGCCGGTAACATGGGGGGGGACACTGAAGCTTTCTTT.

The rearrangement links TRBV4-1 to TRBJ2-1; D is unresolved. The V end was cut by 2 bases, the J end by 5 bases, with 10 bases between. Germline CDR1 MGHRA, CDR2 YSYEKL. This CDR3 is 14 amino acids long. CDR3 sequence: CASSQISADNEQFF. The CDR3 coding sequence is TGCGCCAGCAGCCAAATCAGCGCAGACAATGAGCAGTTCTTC.

The chain joins TRBV30 to TRBJ1-5; 7 nucleotides align to TRBD1. Germline CDR1 is GTSNPN and CDR2 is SVGIG (reference sequence). The CDR3 sequence is 14 residues long. Losses at the gene ends were 5 bases for V and 0 bases for J; bases not matched to a gene: 4. DNA for the CDR3: TGTGCCTGGTCGACAGGGAGTAGCAATCAGCCCCAGCATTTT. Its translation is CAWSTGSSNQPQHF.

In this sample, this clone turned up a few times. The chain has TRBV9 and TRBJ2-2, with TRBD2 matching 9 bases. Germline loops: CDR1 SGDLS, CDR2 YYNGEE. Germline trimming cut 3 bases from V and 6 bases from J; bases unmatched to any gene: 12. This CDR3 has 17 residues. The CDR3: CASSATSGAGGPGELFF. The CDR3 nucleotides read TGTGCCAGCAGCGCCACCTCGGGGGCGGGGGGGCCCGGGGAGCTGTTTTTT.

The rearrangement links TRBV7-9 to TRBJ2-7, with D uncertain. CDR3 length equals 14 residues. V dropped 2 bases and J dropped 0 bases, with 8 bases sitting between them. Germline values: CDR1 SEHNR, CDR2 FQNEAQ (reference sequence). The CDR3: CASSLPVSSYEQYF. In nucleotides, the CDR3 is TGTGCCAGCAGCTTACCGGTTAGCTCCTACGAGCAGTACTTC.

J is TRBJ2-2 and V is TRBV18; 7 nucleotides line up with TRBD1. Trimming removed 6 bases from V and 1 base from J; junction bases left unmatched: 8. The germline V gene has CDR1 KGHSH and CDR2 LQKENI. The CDR3 runs to 16 residues. The CDR3 sequence is CASSSVGTENTGELFF. DNA of the CDR3: TGTGCCAGCTCGAGTGTCGGGACAGAGAACACCGGGGAGCTGTTTTTT.

This clone was observed a few times. This sequence joins TRBV7-2 and TRBJ2-7; perhaps TRBD2 as D (5 bases). The CDR3 covers 14 residues. Germline V lookup: CDR1 SGHTA, CDR2 FQGNSA. V lost 1 base to trimming and J lost 3 bases, with 10 bases between them. The CDR3 DNA reads TGTGCCAGCAGCTTAGGCAGGACTGGCTACGAGCAGTACTTC. It specifies CASSLGRTGYEQYF.

This clone has only one observation. This chain links TRBV27 with TRBJ2-1, with a tentative D call TRBD1 (6 bases). V was clipped by 5 bases and J by 7 bases, with 15 bases between them. The CDR3 contains 14 residues. Germline CDR1 MNHEY, CDR2 SMNVEV (reference sequence). This CDR3 is CASSRPGRGNEQFF. The CDR3 coding sequence is TGTGCCAGCAGTAGGCCGGGAAGGGGGAATGAGCAGTTCTTC.

The chain couples TRBV5-4 to TRBJ2-5; tentatively, D is TRBD1 (7 bases). The closer fit of TRBJ2-7 to the DNA end suggests the J call may be wrong. The germline V gene has CDR1 SGHNT and CDR2 YYREEE (reference sequence). The CDR3 has 16 residues. CDR3 loop: CASSLGGQGGGYEQYF. DNA of the CDR3: TGTGCCAGCAGCTTGGGGGGGCAGGGGGGTGGCTACGAGCAGTACTTC.

This clone has just a few counts. The J gene is TRBJ2-1, the V gene TRBV5-8, with TRBD2 identical over 8 bases. Germline lookup yields CDR1 SGHTS and CDR2 YDEGEE. V lost 7 bases to trimming and J lost 6 bases; unmatched junction nucleotides: 6. The CDR3 extends over 13 amino acids. The CDR3 coding sequence is TGTGCCAGCGGCCGTGCGGGGGGCAATGAGCAGTTCTTC. This translates into CASGRAGGNEQFF. Using reference TRBV5-8 and TRBJ2-1 for the parts outside the CDR3, the full variable domain is EAGVTQSPTHLIKTRGQQATLRCSPISGHTSVYWYQQALGLGLQFLLWYDEGEERNRGNFPPRFSGRQFPNYSSELNVNALELEDSALYLCASGRAGGNEQFFGPGTRLTVL.

The chain is built from TRBV7-9 and TRBJ2-5; TRBD2 might be the D (7 bases). Germline lookup yields CDR1 SEHNR and CDR2 FQNEAQ (reference sequence). This CDR3 spans 16 amino acids. V was shortened by 5 bases and J by 5 bases, with 21 bases between the two germline ends. CDR3 in DNA: TGTGCCAGCAGCGGACCCAGCCGGGGAGGGGGGGAGACCCAGTACTTC. This encodes CASSGPSRGGGETQYF.

The CDR3 spells CASSLEGMAYNEQFF. The CDR3 DNA follows: TGCGCCAGCAGCTTGGAGGGGATGGCCTACAATGAGCAGTTCTTC. The rearrangement uses TRBV5-1 and TRBJ2-1, with D tentatively TRBD1 (5 bases). Trimming removed 0 bases from V and 2 bases from J, with 9 bases in between. Per germline, CDR1 SGHRS and CDR2 YFSETQ. The CDR3 has 15 residues.

The rearrangement uses TRBV19 and TRBJ1-3; D gene uncertain. The CDR3 is 13 residues long. V lost 8 bases to trimming and J lost 0 bases, with 8 bases between them. Germline V gene sequence: CDR1 LNHDA, CDR2 SQIVND (reference sequence). For the CDR3, the DNA is TGTGCCAGTTCCCGGGACTCTGGAAACACCATATATTTT. This translates into CASSRDSGNTIYF.

The V gene is TRBV7-2, the J gene TRBJ2-3; weak D call: TRBD2 (7 bases). This CDR3 has 14 residues. The V and J ends lost 0 bases and 7 bases respectively, with 11 bases between them. Germline CDR1 reads SGHTA; CDR2 reads FQGNSA. The CDR3 loop is CASSLAGGRNTQYF. CDR3 nucleotide sequence: TGTGCCAGCAGCTTAGCGGGGGGGCGAAATACGCAGTATTTT.